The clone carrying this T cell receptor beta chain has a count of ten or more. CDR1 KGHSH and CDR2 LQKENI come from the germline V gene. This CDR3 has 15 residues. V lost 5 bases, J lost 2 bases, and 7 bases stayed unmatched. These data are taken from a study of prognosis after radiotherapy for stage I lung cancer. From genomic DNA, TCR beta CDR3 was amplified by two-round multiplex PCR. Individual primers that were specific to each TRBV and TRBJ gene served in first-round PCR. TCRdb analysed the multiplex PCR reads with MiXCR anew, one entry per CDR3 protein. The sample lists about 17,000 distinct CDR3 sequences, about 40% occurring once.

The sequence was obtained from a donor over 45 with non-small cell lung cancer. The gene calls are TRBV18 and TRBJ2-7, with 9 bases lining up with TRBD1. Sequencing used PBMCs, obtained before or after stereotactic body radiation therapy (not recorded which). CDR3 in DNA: TGTGCCAGCTCATATCCGGGACAGGGAGCCTACGAGCAGTACTTC. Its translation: CASSYPGQGAYEQYF. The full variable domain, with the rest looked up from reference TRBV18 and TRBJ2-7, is NAGVMQNPRHLVRRRGQEARLRCSPMKGHSHVYWYRQLPEEGLKFMVYLQKENIIDESGMPKERFSAEFPKEGPSILRIQQVVRGDSAAYFCASSYPGQGAYEQYFGPGTRLTVT.